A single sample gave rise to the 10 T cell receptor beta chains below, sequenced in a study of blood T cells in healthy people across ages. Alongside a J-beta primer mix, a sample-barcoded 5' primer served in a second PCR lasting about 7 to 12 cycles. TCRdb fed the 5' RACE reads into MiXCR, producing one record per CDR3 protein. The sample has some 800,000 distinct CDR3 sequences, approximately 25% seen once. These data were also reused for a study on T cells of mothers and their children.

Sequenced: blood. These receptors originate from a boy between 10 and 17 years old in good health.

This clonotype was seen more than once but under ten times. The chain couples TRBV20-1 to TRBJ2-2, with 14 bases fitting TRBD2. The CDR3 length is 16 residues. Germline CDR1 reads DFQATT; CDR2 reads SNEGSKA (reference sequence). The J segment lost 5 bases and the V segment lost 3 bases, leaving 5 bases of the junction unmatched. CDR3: CSARGGLAGETGELFF. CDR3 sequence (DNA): TGCAGTGCTAGGGGGGGACTAGCGGGGGAAACCGGGGAGCTGTTTTTT.

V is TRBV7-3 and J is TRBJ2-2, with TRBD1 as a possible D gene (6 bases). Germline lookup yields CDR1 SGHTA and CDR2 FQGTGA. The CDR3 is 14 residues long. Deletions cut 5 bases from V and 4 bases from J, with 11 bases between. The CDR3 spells CASSKTGSTGELFF. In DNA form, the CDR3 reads TGTGCCAGCAGCAAAACAGGGAGCACCGGGGAGCTGTTTTTT.

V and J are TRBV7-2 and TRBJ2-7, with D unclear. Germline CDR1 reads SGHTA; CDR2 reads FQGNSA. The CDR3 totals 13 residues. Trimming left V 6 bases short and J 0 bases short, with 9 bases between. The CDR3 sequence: CASSSTTSYEQYF. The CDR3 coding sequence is TGTGCCAGCAGTTCTACCACCTCCTACGAGCAGTACTTC.

The chain's CDR3 is CSARAALGAYTTDTQYF. As DNA, the CDR3 is TGCAGTGCTAGAGCCGCCCTGGGGGCCTACACCACAGATACGCAGTATTTT. The J gene is TRBJ2-3, the V gene TRBV20-1; D may be TRBD1 (6 bases). V lost 1 base, J lost 2 bases, and 19 bases lay in between. Per germline, CDR1 DFQATT and CDR2 SNEGSKA (reference sequence). There are 17 residues in the CDR3.

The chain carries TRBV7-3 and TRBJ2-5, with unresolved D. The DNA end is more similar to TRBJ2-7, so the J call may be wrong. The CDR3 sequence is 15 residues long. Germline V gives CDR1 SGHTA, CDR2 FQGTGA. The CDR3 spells CASSPEATTLGEQYF. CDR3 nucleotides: TGTGCCAGCAGCCCCGAAGCGACAACATTGGGCGAGCAGTACTTC.

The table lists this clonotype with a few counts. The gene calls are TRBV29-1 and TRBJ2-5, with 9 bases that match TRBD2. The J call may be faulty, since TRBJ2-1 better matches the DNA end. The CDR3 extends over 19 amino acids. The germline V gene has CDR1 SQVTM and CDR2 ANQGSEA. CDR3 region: CSVLPSMGGAGLAGFEQFF. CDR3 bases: TGCAGCGTTCTCCCATCGATGGGCGGAGCGGGGCTAGCGGGGTTTGAGCAGTTCTTC.

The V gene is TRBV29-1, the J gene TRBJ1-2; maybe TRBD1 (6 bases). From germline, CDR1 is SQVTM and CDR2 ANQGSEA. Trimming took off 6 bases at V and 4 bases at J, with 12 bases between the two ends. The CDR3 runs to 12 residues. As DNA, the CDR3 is TGCAGCGTGGGGGGGGCGAGCTATGGCTACACCTTC. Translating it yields CSVGGASYGYTF. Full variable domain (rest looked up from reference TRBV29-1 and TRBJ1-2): SAVISQKPSRDICQRGTSLTIQCQVDSQVTMMFWYRQQPGQSLTLIATANQGSEATYESGFVIDKFPISRPNLTFSTLTVSNMSPEDSSIYLCSVGGASYGYTFGSGTRLTVV.

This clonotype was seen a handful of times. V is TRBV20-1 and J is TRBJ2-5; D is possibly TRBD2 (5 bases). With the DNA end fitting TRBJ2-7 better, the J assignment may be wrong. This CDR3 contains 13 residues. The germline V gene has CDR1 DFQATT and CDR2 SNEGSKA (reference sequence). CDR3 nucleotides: TGCAGTGCTCGTCCTACCGGGACCTACGAGCAGTACTTC. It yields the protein CSARPTGTYEQYF.

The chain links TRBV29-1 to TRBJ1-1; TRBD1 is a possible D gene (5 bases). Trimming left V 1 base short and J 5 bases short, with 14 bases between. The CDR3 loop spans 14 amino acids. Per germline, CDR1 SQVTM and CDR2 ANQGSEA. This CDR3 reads CSVEVRGRVTEAFF. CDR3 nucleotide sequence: TGCAGCGTTGAAGTAAGAGGCAGGGTGACTGAAGCTTTCTTT.

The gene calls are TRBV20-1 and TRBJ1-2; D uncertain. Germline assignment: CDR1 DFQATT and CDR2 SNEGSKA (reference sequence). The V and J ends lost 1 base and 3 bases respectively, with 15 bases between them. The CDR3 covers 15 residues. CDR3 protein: CSARAVSEADYGYTF. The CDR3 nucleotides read TGCAGTGCTAGAGCGGTGAGCGAAGCAGACTATGGCTACACCTTC.